The rows below give T cell receptor beta chains drawn from one sample of a study of Graves' ophthalmopathy and Graves' hyperthyroidism. In TCRdb, the multiplex PCR reads were re-called with MiXCR into one record per CDR3 protein. The repertoire holds over a million distinct CDR3 sequences, roughly two fifths seen once, with 11% in the top ten. Sequencing was performed on peripheral blood or thyroid tissue (not recorded which). The receptors shown here come from an adult man with Graves' hyperthyroidism. Each CDR3 is given without its conserved first and last residue. D genes are given only for firm matches.

D | V | CDR3
- | TRBV5-1 | ASSLEGPLDGYT
- | TRBV5-1 | ASSPEGREYEKLF
- | TRBV9 | ASSVGLAVYEQY
- | TRBV29-1 | SVAGGAGALDSRTYEQY
- | TRBV29-1 | SVIETY
- | TRBV14 | ASSQDFPYEQY
- | TRBV5-1 | ASSLSGDRTGELF
- | TRBV11-1 | ASSFARVQGETQY
- | TRBV3-1 | ASSQEPPNYGYT
- | TRBV28 | ASSSVTGNVYGYT
- | TRBV2 | ASSRRHEAF
- | TRBV28 | ASRRQPYEQY
TRBD1 | TRBV5-1 | ASSPRQGDGELF
- | TRBV7-7 | ASSWTAKETQY
- | TRBV30 | AWVLDTFTGELF
TRBD1 | TRBV20-1 | SARVGTGQETQY
TRBD1 | TRBV28 | ASSWGQGLGNQPQH
TRBD2 | TRBV11-2 | ASSPTSGSLSGELF
TRBD2 | TRBV10-3 | AVLGRGETQY
- | TRBV6-4 | ASSPRGADTGELF
- | TRBV20-1 | SARDSHFYEQY
- | TRBV7-9 | ASSGGTHETQY
- | TRBV5-6 | ASSTGRAGQQY
TRBD1 | TRBV7-6 | ASSQGQGTYEQY
- | TRBV29-1 | SHGTRIAGELF
- | TRBV7-9 | ASRPGRAEAF
- | TRBV7-9 | ASSNYRVGETQY
TRBD1 | TRBV18 | ASSPLDRGGSGELF
- | TRBV28 | ASSRGGARSNGNYGYT
- | TRBV11-2 | ASSLAGETTEAF
- | TRBV12-3/TRBV12-4 | ASNFQVGAYEQY
- | TRBV27 | ASILGGELF
TRBD1 | TRBV20-1 | SASDQGQRDQPHH
- | TRBV10-3 | AIRGGSPLH
- | TRBV7-2 | ASSLEGRRNTEAF
- | TRBV18 | ASSPLHELAGELF
TRBD1 | TRBV12-3/TRBV12-4 | ASSAYFPGQGRQETQY
TRBD1 | TRBV5-1 | ASSAGQGRETQY
- | TRBV12-3/TRBV12-4 | ASSPGLSSAGEI
- | TRBV14 | ASRPGANYGYT
TRBD1 | TRBV20-1 | SARVQGASSYSSPLH
TRBD2 | TRBV2 | ASRVAGGYNEQF
- | TRBV7-9 | AADGSGYT
- | TRBV11-2 | ASSPSGRGAGEKLF